A selection of T cell receptor beta chains follows, all from one sample in a study of blood T cell repertoires in COVID-19. The data were produced by immunoSEQ multiplex PCR, yet TCRdb's version contains in-frame clones alone and is incomplete. The sample consists of about 280,000 clones, around 84% of them appearing once. Material for sequencing was PBMCs or T cells enriched from blood (not recorded which). Every receptor here comes from a man aged 35 to 55 who had been exposed to COVID-19. The CDR3 runs from the conserved cysteine through the conserved F or W. D genes are given only for firm matches. Only part of the rows carry a size: once, few, many, or a class if the clone is expanded.

cdr3_length	v_call	clone_size	j_call	d_call	cdr3_aa	cdr3_nt
15	TRBV27	.	TRBJ2-5	TRBD2	CASSFLAGGEETQYF	TGTGCCAGCAGTTTTTTAGCGGGAGGGGAAGAGACCCAGTACTTC
14	TRBV5-1	.	TRBJ1-1	.	CASSWGTRGTEAFF	TGCGCCAGCAGCTGGGGGACTCGTGGCACTGAAGCTTTCTTT
12	TRBV3-1/TRBV3-2	.	TRBJ2-7	.	CASSLPRERQYF	TGTGCCAGCAGCCTGCCAAGGGAGCGGCAGTACTTC
13	TRBV7-9	.	TRBJ1-1	.	CASSLAQNTEAFF	TGTGCCAGCAGCTTAGCCCAGAACACTGAAGCTTTCTTT
13	TRBV27	.	TRBJ1-6	.	CASSPQRDSPLHF	TGTGCCAGCAGCCCCCAGCGGGATTCACCCCTCCACTTT
15	TRBV7-9	.	TRBJ2-1	TRBD2	CASSSGLAGFNEQFF	TGTGCCAGCAGTTCCGGGCTAGCGGGATTCAATGAGCAGTTCTTC
13	TRBV6-2/TRBV6-3	.	TRBJ1-2	.	CASSYLARYGYTF	TGTGCCAGCAGTTACTTAGCCCGGTATGGCTACACCTTC
15	TRBV19	once	TRBJ2-7	TRBD2	CASSRTSGRGVEQYF	TGTGCCAGTAGTAGAACTAGCGGGAGAGGGGTCGAGCAGTACTTC
16	TRBV7-9	.	TRBJ2-4	.	CASSIHGGLAKNIQYF	TGTGCCAGCAGCATCCATGGAGGGCTAGCCAAAAACATTCAGTACTTC
17	TRBV24-1	few	TRBJ2-3	.	CATSDFWKERGTDTQYF	TGTGCCACCAGTGATTTCTGGAAGGAGAGGGGCACAGATACGCAGTATTTT
17	TRBV7-3	.	TRBJ1-2	.	CASSSAGGRGSNYGYTF	TGTGCCAGCAGCTCCGCTGGAGGGCGGGGCTCGAACTATGGCTACACCTTC